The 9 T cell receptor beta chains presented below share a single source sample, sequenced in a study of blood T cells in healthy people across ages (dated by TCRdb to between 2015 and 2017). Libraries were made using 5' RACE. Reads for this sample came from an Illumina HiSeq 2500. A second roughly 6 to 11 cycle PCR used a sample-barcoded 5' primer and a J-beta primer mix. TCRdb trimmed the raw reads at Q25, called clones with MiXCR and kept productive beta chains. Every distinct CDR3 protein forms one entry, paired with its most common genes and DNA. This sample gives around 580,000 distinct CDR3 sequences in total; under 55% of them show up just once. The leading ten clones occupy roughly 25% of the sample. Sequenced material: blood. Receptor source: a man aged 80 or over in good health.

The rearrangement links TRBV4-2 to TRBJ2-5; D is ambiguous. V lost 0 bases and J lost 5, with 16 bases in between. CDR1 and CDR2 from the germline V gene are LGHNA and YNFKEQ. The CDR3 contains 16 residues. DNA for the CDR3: TGTGCCAGCAGCCAAGATAATCCCTCTACGAGGGAGACCCAGTACTTC. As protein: CASSQDNPSTRETQYF.

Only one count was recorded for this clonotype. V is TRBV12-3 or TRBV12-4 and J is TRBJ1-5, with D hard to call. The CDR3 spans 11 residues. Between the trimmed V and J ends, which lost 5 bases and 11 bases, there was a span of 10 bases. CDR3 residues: CASSDLGAQHF. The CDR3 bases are TGTGCCAGCAGTGACCTTGGAGCCCAGCATTTT.

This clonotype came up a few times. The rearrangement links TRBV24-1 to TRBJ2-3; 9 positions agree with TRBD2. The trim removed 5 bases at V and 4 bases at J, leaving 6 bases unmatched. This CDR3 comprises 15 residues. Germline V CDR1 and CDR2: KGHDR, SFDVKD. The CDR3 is CATSGRSGSSDTQYF. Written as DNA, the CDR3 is TGTGCCACCAGTGGCCGTAGCGGGAGCTCAGATACGCAGTATTTT.

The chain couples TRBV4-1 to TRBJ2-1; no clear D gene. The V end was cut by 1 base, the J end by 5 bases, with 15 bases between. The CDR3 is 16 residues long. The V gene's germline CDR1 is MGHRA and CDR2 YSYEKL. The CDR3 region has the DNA TGCGCCAGCAGCCAAGCGCGGCTACCTCTAGACAATGAGCAGTTCTTC. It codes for CASSQARLPLDNEQFF.

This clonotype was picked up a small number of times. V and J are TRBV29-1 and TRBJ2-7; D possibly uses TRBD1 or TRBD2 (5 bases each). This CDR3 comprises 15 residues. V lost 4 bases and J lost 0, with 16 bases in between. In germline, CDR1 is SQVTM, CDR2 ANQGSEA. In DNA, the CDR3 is TGCAGCGTTGGGAAGGGACCGGACAACTCCTACGAGCAGTACTTC. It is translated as CSVGKGPDNSYEQYF.

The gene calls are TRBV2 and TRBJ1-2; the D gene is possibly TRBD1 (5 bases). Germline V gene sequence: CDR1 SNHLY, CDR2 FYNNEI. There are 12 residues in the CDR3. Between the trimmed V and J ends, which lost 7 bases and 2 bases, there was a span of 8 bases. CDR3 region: CASTRGNYGYTF. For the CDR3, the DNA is TGTGCCAGCACCCGGGGGAACTATGGCTACACCTTC.

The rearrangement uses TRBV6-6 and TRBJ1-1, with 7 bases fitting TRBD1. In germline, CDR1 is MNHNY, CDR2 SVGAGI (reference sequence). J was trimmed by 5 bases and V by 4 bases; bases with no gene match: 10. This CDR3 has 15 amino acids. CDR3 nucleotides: TGTGCCAGCAGTTCCCTGACAGGGTGGGGAACTGAAGCTTTCTTT. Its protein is CASSSLTGWGTEAFF.

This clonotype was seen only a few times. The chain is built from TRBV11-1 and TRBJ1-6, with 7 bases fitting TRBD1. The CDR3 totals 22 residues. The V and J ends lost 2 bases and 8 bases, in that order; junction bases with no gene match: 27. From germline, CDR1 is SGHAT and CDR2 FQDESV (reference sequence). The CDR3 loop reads CASSLTQGSRASGLSVDSPLHF. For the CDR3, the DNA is TGTGCCAGCAGCTTAACACAGGGGTCCCGCGCGTCTGGTCTTTCAGTGGATTCACCCCTCCACTTT.

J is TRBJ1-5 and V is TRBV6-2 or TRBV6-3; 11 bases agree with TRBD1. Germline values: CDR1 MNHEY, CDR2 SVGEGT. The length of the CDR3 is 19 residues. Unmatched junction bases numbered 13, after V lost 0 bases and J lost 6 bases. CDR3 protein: CASSYSLGQGAVFVQPQHF. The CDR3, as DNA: TGTGCCAGCAGTTACTCCCTAGGACAGGGGGCTGTTTTTGTTCAGCCCCAGCATTTT.